The 19 T cell receptor beta chains given below trace back to one sample, sequenced in a study of blood T cell repertoires in COVID-19. The protocol was immunoSEQ multiplex PCR, while the TCRdb copy is restricted to in-frame clones and leaves out a portion. The sample lists 23,000 or so clones, around 81% occurring once. Source material: peripheral blood. The source of these receptors is a man in his 70s with acute or convalescent COVID-19.

The CDR3 protein is CASSIERYSPLHF. In nucleotides, the CDR3 is TGTGCCAGCAGCATAGAACGCTACTCACCCCTCCACTTT. The chain is built from TRBV7-9 and TRBJ1-6; D gene uncertain. The ends were cut back, 5 bases at V and 10 bases at J, with 12 bases in the middle. Germline CDR1 is SEHNR and CDR2 is FQNEAQ (reference sequence). The CDR3 covers 13 residues. Variable domain in full (rest from reference TRBV7-9 and TRBJ1-6): DTGVSQNPRHKITKRGQNVTFRCDPISEHNRLYWYRQTLGQGPEFLTYFQNEAQLEKSRLLSDRFSAERPKGSFSTLEIQRTEQGDSAMYLCASSIERYSPLHFGNGTRLTVT.

This clone was picked up one time. V and J are TRBV6-2 or TRBV6-3 and TRBJ1-2; possible D gene TRBD1, 6 bases. V lost 6 bases and J 1 base, leaving 12 bases between the germline ends. Germline V lookup: CDR1 MNHEY, CDR2 SVGEGT. This CDR3 contains 14 residues. For the CDR3, the DNA is TGTGCCAGCAGCTTACTACAGGGTAACTATGGCTACACCTTC. Translating gives CASSLLQGNYGYTF.

The chain carries TRBV29-1 and TRBJ1-2, with a tentative D call TRBD1 (6 bases). Germline lookup yields CDR1 SQVTM and CDR2 ANQGSEA. Trimming left V 3 bases short and J 13 bases short, with 9 bases between. The CDR3 sequence is 9 residues long. CDR3 loop: CSVEGHGTF. The CDR3, as DNA: TGCAGCGTTGAGGGACACGGCACCTTC.

The chain combines TRBV7-2 with TRBJ2-2; the D is unclear. Germline lookup yields CDR1 SGHTA and CDR2 FQGNSA. The CDR3 consists of 14 residues. V lost 3 bases to trimming and J lost 0 bases, with 5 bases between them. The CDR3 here is CASSFSPNTGELFF. CDR3 DNA: TGTGCCAGCAGCTTCTCCCCGAACACCGGGGAGCTGTTTTTT.

This clone occurred once. The J gene is TRBJ1-4, the V gene TRBV10-3; 9 bases line up with TRBD1. The length of the CDR3 is 14 residues. Germline V gene sequence: CDR1 ENHRY, CDR2 SYGVKD. The junction had 1 base not matched to a gene; V was cut back by 6 bases and J by 2 bases. CDR3 nucleotide sequence: TGTGCCATCAGCGGACAGGGGACTAATGAAAAACTGTTTTTT. Its protein product is CAISGQGTNEKLFF.

The chain couples TRBV19 to TRBJ1-3; D remains unclear. V gave up 1 base and J gave up 0 bases, with 10 bases separating them. The CDR3 totals 16 residues. The germline gives CDR1 LNHDA, CDR2 SQIVND (reference sequence). CDR3 nucleotides: TGTGCCAGTAGTATAGCCTCGTGGAGCTCTGGAAACACCATATATTTT. This gives the protein CASSIASWSSGNTIYF.

This rearrangement joins TRBV7-8 to TRBJ2-2, with a tentative D call TRBD1 (5 bases). This CDR3 is built from 16 residues. Germline assignment: CDR1 SGHVS and CDR2 FQNEAQ. V was trimmed by 0 bases and J by 5 bases, leaving 13 bases between them. CDR3 sequence reads: CASSLAGREGTGELFF. CDR3 sequence (DNA): TGTGCCAGCAGCTTAGCGGGCAGGGAAGGAACCGGGGAGCTGTTTTTT.

The chain recombines TRBV11-1 with TRBJ2-7; D may be TRBD1 (6 bases). Between the trimmed V and J ends, which lost 5 bases and 0 bases, there was a span of 8 bases. The CDR3 runs 13 residues. CDR1 and CDR2 (germline): SGHAT, FQDESV (reference sequence). CDR3 region: CASSKQGSYEQYF. In DNA form, the CDR3 reads TGTGCCAGCAGCAAACAGGGCTCCTACGAGCAGTACTTC. The full variable domain, its missing parts supplied by reference TRBV11-1 and TRBJ2-7, is EAEVAQSPRYKITEKSQAVAFWCDPISGHATLYWYRQILGQGPELLVQFQDESVVDDSQLPKDRFSAERLKGVDSTLKIQPAELGDSAMYLCASSKQGSYEQYFGPGTRLTVT.

The chain combines TRBV9 with TRBJ2-7, with 7 bases fitting TRBD1. With V trimmed by 3 bases and J by 3 bases, 3 bases remained unmatched. The CDR3 has 13 amino acids. The germline V gene has CDR1 SGDLS and CDR2 YYNGEE. The DNA of the CDR3 is TGTGCCAGCAGCGGGGACAGATTCTACGAGCAGTACTTC. Translated: CASSGDRFYEQYF.

The chain combines TRBV30 with TRBJ1-1; possible D gene TRBD1, 6 bases. This CDR3 has 14 residues. V lost 7 bases and J lost 0, with 15 bases in between. Germline CDR1 reads GTSNPN; CDR2 reads SVGIG (reference sequence). In DNA, the CDR3 is TGTGCCTACAATTACGGACAGTTGAACACTGAAGCTTTCTTT. The encoded protein is CAYNYGQLNTEAFF.

The chain joins TRBV2 to TRBJ1-4; perhaps TRBD1 as D (6 bases). The V gene's germline CDR1 is SNHLY and CDR2 FYNNEI. V was cut by 4 bases and J by 8 bases, with 17 bases left in between. The CDR3 has 15 residues. The CDR3 reads CASSVVSGGREKLFF. The CDR3 DNA reads as TGTGCCAGCAGTGTAGTCAGCGGGGGCAGGGAAAAACTGTTTTTT.

The chain employs TRBV19 and TRBJ2-7; 8 bases agree with TRBD1. From germline, CDR1 is LNHDA and CDR2 SQIVND (reference sequence). After removal of 0 bases from V and 3 bases from J, the junction contained 4 bases not matched to a gene. The CDR3 loop spans 15 amino acids. CDR3 protein: CASSIEAGGSYEQYF. For the CDR3, the DNA is TGTGCCAGTAGTATAGAGGCAGGGGGCAGCTACGAGCAGTACTTC.

The chain is built from TRBV7-3 and TRBJ1-1; D might be TRBD1 (6 bases). Germline CDR1 reads SGHTA; CDR2 reads FQGTGA. The V end was cut by 5 bases, the J end by 2 bases, with 9 bases between. The CDR3 has 13 residues. The CDR3: CASSPRGNTEAFF. The CDR3 DNA reads as TGTGCCAGCAGCCCCAGGGGTAACACTGAAGCTTTCTTT.

Only one count was recorded for this clone. The V and J genes are TRBV30 and TRBJ2-1; perhaps TRBD1 as D (5 bases). Germline values: CDR1 GTSNPN, CDR2 SVGIG (reference sequence). Trimming took 3 bases from V and 6 from J, leaving 12 bases between them. This CDR3 is built from 13 residues. The chain's CDR3 is CAWRGQSANEQFF. In nucleotides, the CDR3 is TGTGCCTGGAGGGGGCAGAGCGCCAATGAGCAGTTCTTC.

As for this clone: Additional DNA sequences in this sample encode the identical CDR3. The chain couples TRBV27 to TRBJ1-5; maybe TRBD1 (5 bases). This CDR3 is 14 amino acids long. Germline-derived CDR1 and CDR2 are MNHEY and SMNVEV (reference sequence). With 3 bases removed from V and 2 bases from J, the gap between germline ends came to 8 bases. The DNA for the CDR3 is TGTGCCAGCAGTTTGGGCAGGGGCAATCAGCCCCAGCATTTT. Protein sequence: CASSLGRGNQPQHF.

The chain joins TRBV7-9 to TRBJ2-3; 9 bases map to TRBD1. V was pared by 3 bases and J by 4 bases, with 11 bases of the junction left unmatched. CDR3 length: 17 residues. CDR1 and CDR2 from the germline V gene are SEHNR and FQNEAQ (reference sequence). DNA for the CDR3: TGTGCCAGCAGCTTTGAACCGGGACAGGGAATGCCAGATACGCAGTATTTT. Translating gives CASSFEPGQGMPDTQYF.

The chain uses TRBV29-1 and TRBJ1-1; TRBD1 agrees at 7 bases. V was pared by 8 bases and J by 1 base, with 7 bases of the junction left unmatched. The CDR3 loop spans 13 amino acids. CDR1 and CDR2 (germline): SQVTM, ANQGSEA. The CDR3 is CSYPRGENTEAFF. In DNA form, the CDR3 reads TGCAGCTATCCCAGGGGGGAGAACACTGAAGCTTTCTTT.

The rearrangement links TRBV10-1 to TRBJ1-4; no clear D. Germline CDR1 WNHNN, CDR2 SYGVQD (reference sequence). V was cut by 4 bases and J by 8 bases, with 8 bases left in between. The CDR3 consists of 12 residues. The CDR3 spells CASSAGSEKLFF. In DNA form, the CDR3 reads TGCGCCAGCAGTGCGGGATCCGAAAAACTGTTTTTT.

This clone was detected only once. The DNA of the CDR3 is TGTGCCTGGAGTGGCAGGGTCAGCTCTGGAAACACCATATATTTT. Residues: CAWSGRVSSGNTIYF. The V call is TRBV30, the J call TRBJ1-3, with D possibly matching TRBD1 (5 bases). The V gene's germline CDR1 is GTSNPN and CDR2 SVGIG (reference sequence). Between the trimmed V and J ends, which lost 1 base and 0 bases, there was a span of 10 bases. The CDR3 has 15 residues.